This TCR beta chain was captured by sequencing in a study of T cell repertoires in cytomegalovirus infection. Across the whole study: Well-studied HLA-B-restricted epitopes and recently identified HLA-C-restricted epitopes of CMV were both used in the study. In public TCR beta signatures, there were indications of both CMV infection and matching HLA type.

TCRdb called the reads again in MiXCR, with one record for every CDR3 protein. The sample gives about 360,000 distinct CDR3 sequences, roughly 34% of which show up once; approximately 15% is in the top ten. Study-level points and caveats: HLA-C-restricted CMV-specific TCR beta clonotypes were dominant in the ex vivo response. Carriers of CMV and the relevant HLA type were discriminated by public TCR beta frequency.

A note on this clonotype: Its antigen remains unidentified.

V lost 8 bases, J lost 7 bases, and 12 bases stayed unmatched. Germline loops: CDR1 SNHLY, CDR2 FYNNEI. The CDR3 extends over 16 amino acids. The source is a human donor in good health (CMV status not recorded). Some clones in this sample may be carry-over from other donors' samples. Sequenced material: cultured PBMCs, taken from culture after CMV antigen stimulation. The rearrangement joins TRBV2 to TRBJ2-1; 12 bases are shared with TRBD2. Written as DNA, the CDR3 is TGTGCCAGCGGAAGGACTAGCGGGATGTCTTGGAATGAGCAGTTCTTC. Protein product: CASGRTSGMSWNEQFF.